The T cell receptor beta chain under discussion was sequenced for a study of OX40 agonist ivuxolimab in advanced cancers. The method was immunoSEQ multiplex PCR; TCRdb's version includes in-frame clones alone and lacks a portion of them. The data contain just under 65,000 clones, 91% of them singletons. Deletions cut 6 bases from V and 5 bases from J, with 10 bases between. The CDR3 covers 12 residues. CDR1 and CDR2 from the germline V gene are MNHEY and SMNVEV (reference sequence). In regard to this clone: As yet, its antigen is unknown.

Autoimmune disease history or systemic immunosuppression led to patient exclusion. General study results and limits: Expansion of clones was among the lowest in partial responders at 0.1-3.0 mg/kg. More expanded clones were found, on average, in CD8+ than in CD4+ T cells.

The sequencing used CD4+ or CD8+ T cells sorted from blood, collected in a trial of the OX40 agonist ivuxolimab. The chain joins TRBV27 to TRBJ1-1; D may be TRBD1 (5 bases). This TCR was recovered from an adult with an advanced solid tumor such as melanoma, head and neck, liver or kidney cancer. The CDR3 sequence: CASSQEGTEAFF. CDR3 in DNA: TGTGCCAGCAGCCAGGAGGGGACTGAAGCTTTCTTT.